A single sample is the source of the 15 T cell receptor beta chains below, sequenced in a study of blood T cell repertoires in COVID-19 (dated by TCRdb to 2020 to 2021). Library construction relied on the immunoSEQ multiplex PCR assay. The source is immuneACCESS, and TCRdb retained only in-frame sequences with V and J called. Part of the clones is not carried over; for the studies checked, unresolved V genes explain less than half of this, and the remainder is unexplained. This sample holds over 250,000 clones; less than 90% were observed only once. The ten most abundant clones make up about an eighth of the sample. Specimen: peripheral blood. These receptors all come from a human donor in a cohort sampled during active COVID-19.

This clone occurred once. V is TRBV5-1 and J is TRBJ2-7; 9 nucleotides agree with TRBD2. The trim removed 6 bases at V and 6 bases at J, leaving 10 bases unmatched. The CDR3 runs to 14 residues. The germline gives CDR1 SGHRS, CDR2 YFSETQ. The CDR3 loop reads CASTVLAGGLEQYF. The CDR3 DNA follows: TGCGCCAGCACGGTGCTGGCGGGGGGGCTCGAGCAGTACTTC.

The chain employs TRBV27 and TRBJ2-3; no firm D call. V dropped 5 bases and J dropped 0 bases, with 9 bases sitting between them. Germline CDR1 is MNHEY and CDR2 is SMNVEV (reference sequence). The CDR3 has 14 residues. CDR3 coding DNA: TGTGCCAGCAGTCATCACACAAGCACAGATACGCAGTATTTT. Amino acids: CASSHHTSTDTQYF.

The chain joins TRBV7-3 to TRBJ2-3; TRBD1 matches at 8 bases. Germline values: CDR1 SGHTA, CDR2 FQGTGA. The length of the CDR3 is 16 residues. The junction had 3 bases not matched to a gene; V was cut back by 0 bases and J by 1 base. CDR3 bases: TGTGCCAGCAGCTTAACTCCAGGGGGCGGCACAGATACGCAGTATTTT. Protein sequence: CASSLTPGGGTDTQYF.

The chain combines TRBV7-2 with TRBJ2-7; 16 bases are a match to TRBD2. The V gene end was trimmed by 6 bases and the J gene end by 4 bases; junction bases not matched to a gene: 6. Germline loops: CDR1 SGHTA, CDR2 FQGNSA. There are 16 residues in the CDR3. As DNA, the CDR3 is TGTGCCAGCAGTTCACCGGGACTAGCGGGAGGGTACGAGCAGTACTTC. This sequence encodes CASSSPGLAGGYEQYF.

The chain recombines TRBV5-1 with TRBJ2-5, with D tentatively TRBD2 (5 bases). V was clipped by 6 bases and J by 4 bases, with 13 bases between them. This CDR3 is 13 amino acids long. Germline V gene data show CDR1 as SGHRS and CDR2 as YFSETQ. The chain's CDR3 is CASNEGGGETQYF. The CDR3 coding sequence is TGCGCCAGCAACGAGGGCGGCGGAGAGACCCAGTACTTC.

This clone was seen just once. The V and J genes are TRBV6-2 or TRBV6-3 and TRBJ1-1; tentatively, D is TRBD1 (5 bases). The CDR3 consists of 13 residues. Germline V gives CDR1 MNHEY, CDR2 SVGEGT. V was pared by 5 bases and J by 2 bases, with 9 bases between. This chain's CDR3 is CASSPQGNTEAFF. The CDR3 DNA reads TGTGCCAGCAGTCCCCAGGGAAACACTGAAGCTTTCTTT.

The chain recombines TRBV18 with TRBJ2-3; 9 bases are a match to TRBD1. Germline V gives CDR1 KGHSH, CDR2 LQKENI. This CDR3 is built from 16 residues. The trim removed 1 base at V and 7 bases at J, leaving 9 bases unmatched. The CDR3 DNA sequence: TGTGCCAGCTCACCACGACCAGGGGGACAGGGAAATACGCAGTATTTT. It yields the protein CASSPRPGGQGNTQYF.

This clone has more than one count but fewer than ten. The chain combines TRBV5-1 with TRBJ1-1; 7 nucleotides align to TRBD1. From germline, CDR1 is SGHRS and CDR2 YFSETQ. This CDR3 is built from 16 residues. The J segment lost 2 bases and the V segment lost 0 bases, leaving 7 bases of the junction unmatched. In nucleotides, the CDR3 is TGCGCCAGCAGCTTGGCGCGGGACAGAAGTAACACTGAAGCTTTCTTT. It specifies CASSLARDRSNTEAFF.

The CDR3 sequence: CASSRGGTGNTGELFF. DNA of the CDR3: TGTGCCAGCAGCAGGGGGGGGACGGGTAACACCGGGGAGCTGTTTTTT. The chain uses TRBV3-1 (or the pseudogene TRBV3-2) and TRBJ2-2; perhaps TRBD2 as D (7 bases). V was clipped by 5 bases and J by 2 bases, with 15 bases between them. CDR1 is LGHDT, CDR2 YNNKEL, per germline (reference sequence). CDR3 length: 16 residues.

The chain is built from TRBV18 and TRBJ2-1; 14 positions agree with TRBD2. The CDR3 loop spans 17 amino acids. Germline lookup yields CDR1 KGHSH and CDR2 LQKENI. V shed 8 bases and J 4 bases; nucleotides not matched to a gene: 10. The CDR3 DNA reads TGTGCCAGCCCCGGGACTAGCGGGAGTAAAGTATACAATGAGCAGTTCTTC. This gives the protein CASPGTSGSKVYNEQFF.

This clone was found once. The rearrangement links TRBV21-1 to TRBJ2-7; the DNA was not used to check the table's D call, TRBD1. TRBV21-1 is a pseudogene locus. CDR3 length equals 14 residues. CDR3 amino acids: CASKPGSVPYEQYF. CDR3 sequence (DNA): TGTGCCAGCAAGCCAGGATCCGTGCCCTACGAGCAGTACTTC.

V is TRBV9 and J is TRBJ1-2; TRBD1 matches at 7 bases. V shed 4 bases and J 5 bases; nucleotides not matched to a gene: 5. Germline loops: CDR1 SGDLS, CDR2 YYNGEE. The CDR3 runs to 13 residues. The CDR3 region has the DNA TGTGCCAGCAGCCTCGGGACAGTTTATGGCTACACCTTC. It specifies CASSLGTVYGYTF.

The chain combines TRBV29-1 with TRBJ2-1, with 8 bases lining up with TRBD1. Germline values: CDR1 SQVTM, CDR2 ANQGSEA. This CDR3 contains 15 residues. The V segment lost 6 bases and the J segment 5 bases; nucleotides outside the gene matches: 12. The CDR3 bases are TGCAGCGTAACCAAAACAGGGGGTAGGGACAATGAGCAGTTCTTC. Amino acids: CSVTKTGGRDNEQFF.

DNA of the CDR3: TGTGCCAGCAGTGGGGGGACAGGGCCGAACACTGAAGCTTTCTTT. It yields the protein CASSGGTGPNTEAFF. The rearrangement joins TRBV6-4 to TRBJ1-1, with TRBD1 matching 9 bases. The V gene end was trimmed by 4 bases and the J gene end by 1 base; junction bases not matched to a gene: 4. CDR3 length: 15 residues. Germline V lookup: CDR1 MRHNA, CDR2 SNTAGT.

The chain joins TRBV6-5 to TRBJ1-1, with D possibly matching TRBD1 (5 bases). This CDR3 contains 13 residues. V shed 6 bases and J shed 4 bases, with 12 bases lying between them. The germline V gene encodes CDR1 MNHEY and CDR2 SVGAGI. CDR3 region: CASREQGITEAFF. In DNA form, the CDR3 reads TGTGCCAGCAGGGAGCAGGGTATCACTGAAGCTTTCTTT.